The 10 T cell receptor beta chains in this list originate from one sample, sequenced in a study of glioma-infiltrating T cells. Using RNA template, CDR3s of TCR alpha and beta were amplified with iRepertoire arm-PCR. In TCRdb, the multiplex PCR reads were re-called with MiXCR into one record per CDR3 protein. This repertoire shows 100,000 to 150,000 distinct CDR3 sequences, more than 20% found once; its top ten account for 13% to 15%. The material sequenced was glioma tissue, nonneoplastic brain tissue, or PBMCs (not recorded which). The origin of the receptors is a human donor with low-grade glioma or glioblastoma, undergoing nonglioma brain surgery, or in good health (not recorded which).

In regard to this clonotype: An end of the junction does not agree with germline; a read error may underlie this. The V and J genes are TRBV28 and TRBJ2-5; TRBD2 aligns across 7 bases. The CDR3 is made up of 19 amino acids. CDR1 MDHEN and CDR2 SYDVKM come from the germline V gene. Here the CDR3 DNA reads TGTGCCAGCACTCACGGACTAGAGATAATCGGGGGTCGGCAAGAGACCAAGTACTTC. Translating it yields CASTHGLEIIGGRQETKYF.

The table lists this clonotype with a few counts. A read error may explain this, as a much larger clone is one base away. The gene calls are TRBV4-2 and TRBJ1-1, with D perhaps matching TRBD1 (6 bases). There are 18 residues in the CDR3. Per the germline V gene, CDR1 is LGHNA and CDR2 is YNFKEQ. As DNA, the CDR3 is TGTGCCGGCAGCCAAGAACACACTGAGGACAGCCGAAACACTGAAGCTTTCTTT. Translated: CAGSQEHTEDSRNTEAFF.

Of note for this clonotype: This may be a read error: a much more frequent sequence differs by one nucleotide. This chain uses TRBV28 with TRBJ2-5; possibly TRBD1 for D (5 bases). The CDR3 is made up of 14 amino acids. The germline V and J ends were trimmed by 5 bases and 7 bases, with 17 bases remaining between them. CDR1 and CDR2 from the germline V gene are MDHEN and SYDVKM. DNA of the CDR3: TGTGCCAGCAGTAAACAGGATACCTCTGGGACCCAGTACTTC. It encodes CASSKQDTSGTQYF.

This clonotype was counted at least ten times. This chain uses TRBV7-9 with TRBJ2-5; D gene unclear. CDR1 SEHNR and CDR2 FQNEAQ come from the germline V gene (reference sequence). CDR3 size: 14 residues. Between the trimmed V and J ends, which lost 5 bases and 5 bases, there was a span of 15 bases. The CDR3 protein is CASSPPIVSETQYF. CDR3 coding DNA: TGTGCCAGCAGCCCACCGATCGTATCGGAGACCCAGTACTTC.

This clonotype was detected ten times or more. J is TRBJ2-7 and V is TRBV28; D may correspond to TRBD1 or TRBD2 (5 bases each). Between the trimmed V and J ends, which lost 8 bases and 2 bases, there was a span of 13 bases. This CDR3 region has 13 residues. The germline gives CDR1 MDHEN, CDR2 SYDVKM. The CDR3: CASWSGTAYEQYF. The CDR3, as DNA: TGTGCCAGCTGGTCCGGGACGGCCTACGAGCAGTACTTC.

Worth noting for this clonotype: Compared with germline, one end of the junction differs, possibly owing to a read error. The gene calls are TRBV27 and TRBJ2-7, with 7 positions matching TRBD2. This CDR3 spans 15 amino acids. The germline CDR1 and CDR2 sequences are MNHEY and SMNVEV (reference sequence). CDR3 protein: CASSPSGGSAYEQHF. CDR3 bases: TGTGCCAGCAGTCCCTCCGGGGGGTCGGCCTACGAGCAGCACTTC.

This clonotype has at least ten counts. CDR3 in DNA: TGCGCCAGCAGCTTGGACGGGAGGAACGGGGAGCTGTTTTTT. Translated: CASSLDGRNGELFF. The chain joins TRBV5-1 to TRBJ2-2; 7 bases fit TRBD2. This CDR3 is built from 14 residues. With V trimmed by 0 bases and J by 7 bases, 3 bases remained unmatched. Germline V gives CDR1 SGHRS, CDR2 YFSETQ.

This clonotype occurred many times. The chain combines TRBV6-2 or TRBV6-3 with TRBJ2-5; 13 bases are shared with TRBD2. The CDR3 runs to 17 residues. From germline, CDR1 is MNHEY and CDR2 SVGEGT. With V trimmed by 2 bases and J by 5 bases, 8 bases remained unmatched. CDR3 sequence: CASSYNGLAGDGETQYF. Written as DNA, the CDR3 is TGTGCCAGCAGTTACAACGGACTAGCGGGAGATGGGGAGACCCAGTACTTC.

The chain employs TRBV29-1 and TRBJ2-7; D gene ambiguous. Trimming removed 6 bases at V and 5 bases at J, with 26 bases between. Per germline, CDR1 SQVTM and CDR2 ANQGSEA. The CDR3 contains 16 residues. CDR3 sequence: CSVATARPLVSNEQYF. The DNA of the CDR3 is TGCAGCGTGGCCACGGCTAGACCCTTGGTCAGCAACGAGCAGTACTTC.

This clonotype was observed a few times. This chain uses TRBV3-1 with TRBJ2-5, with D uncertain. Germline V CDR1 and CDR2: LGHDT, YNNKEL (reference sequence). V lost 5 bases, J lost 5 bases, and 12 bases lay in between. This CDR3 has 13 residues. CDR3 sequence (DNA): TGTGCCAGCAGCTATCCCTTGAGCGAGACCCAGTACTTC. Amino acid sequence: CASSYPLSETQYF.